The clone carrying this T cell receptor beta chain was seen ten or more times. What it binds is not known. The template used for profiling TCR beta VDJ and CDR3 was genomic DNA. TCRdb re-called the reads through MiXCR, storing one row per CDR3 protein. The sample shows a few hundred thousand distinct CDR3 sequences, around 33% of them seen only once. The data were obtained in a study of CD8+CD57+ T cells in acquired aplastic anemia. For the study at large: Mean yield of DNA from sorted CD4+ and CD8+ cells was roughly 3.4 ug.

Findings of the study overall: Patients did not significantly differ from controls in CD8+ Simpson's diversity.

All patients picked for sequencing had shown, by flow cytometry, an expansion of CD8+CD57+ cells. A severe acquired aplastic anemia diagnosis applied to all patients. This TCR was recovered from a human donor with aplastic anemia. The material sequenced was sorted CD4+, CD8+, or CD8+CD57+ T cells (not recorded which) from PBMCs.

The CDR3 sequence is CSVSKSGNTIYF. CDR3 sequence (DNA): TGCAGCGTTTCAAAGTCTGGAAACACCATATATTTT. The chain links TRBV29-1 to TRBJ1-3; unclear D gene. Trimming removed 5 bases from V and 1 base from J, with 6 bases in between. CDR3 length equals 12 residues. Germline V gives CDR1 SQVTM, CDR2 ANQGSEA.